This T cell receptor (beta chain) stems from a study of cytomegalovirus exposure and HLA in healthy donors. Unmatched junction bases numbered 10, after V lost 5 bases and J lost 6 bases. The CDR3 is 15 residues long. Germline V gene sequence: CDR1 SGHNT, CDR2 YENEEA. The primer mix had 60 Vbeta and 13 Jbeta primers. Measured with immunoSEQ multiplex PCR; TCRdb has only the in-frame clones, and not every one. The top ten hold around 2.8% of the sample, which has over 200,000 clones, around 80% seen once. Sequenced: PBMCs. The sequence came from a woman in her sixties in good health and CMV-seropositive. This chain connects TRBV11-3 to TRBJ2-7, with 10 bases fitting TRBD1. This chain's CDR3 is CASSTRTGGFAEQYF. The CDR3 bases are TGTGCCAGCAGCACCAGGACAGGGGGTTTCGCCGAGCAGTACTTC.